The clone carrying this TCR beta chain showed up many times. Antigen: not known. The data stem from a study of T cell repertoires in cytomegalovirus infection. The wider study: Carrying CMV and the relevant HLA type showed in public TCR beta signatures. Findings and caveats of the study: Based on cumulative public TCR beta family frequency, carriers of CMV plus the relevant HLA were identified. Dominating the ex vivo response were TCR beta clonotypes that were CMV-specific and HLA-C-restricted.

TCRdb analysed the reads with MiXCR anew, one entry per CDR3 protein. Among roughly 630,000 distinct CDR3 sequences, approximately 24% were seen once, and the ten largest hold approximately 8.2%. CDR3 length: 16 residues. Per germline, CDR1 MGHRA and CDR2 YSYEKL. V was cut by 2 bases and J by 0 bases, with 10 bases left in between. The sample consisted of CD8+ T cells from PBMCs. The V gene is TRBV4-1, the J gene TRBJ2-2; no clear D gene. This receptor was taken from a human donor in good health (CMV status not recorded). Some clones in this sample may be carry-over from other donors' samples. The CDR3: CASSQHPQANTGELFF. The CDR3 region has the DNA TGCGCCAGCAGCCAACATCCGCAGGCGAACACCGGGGAGCTGTTTTTT.